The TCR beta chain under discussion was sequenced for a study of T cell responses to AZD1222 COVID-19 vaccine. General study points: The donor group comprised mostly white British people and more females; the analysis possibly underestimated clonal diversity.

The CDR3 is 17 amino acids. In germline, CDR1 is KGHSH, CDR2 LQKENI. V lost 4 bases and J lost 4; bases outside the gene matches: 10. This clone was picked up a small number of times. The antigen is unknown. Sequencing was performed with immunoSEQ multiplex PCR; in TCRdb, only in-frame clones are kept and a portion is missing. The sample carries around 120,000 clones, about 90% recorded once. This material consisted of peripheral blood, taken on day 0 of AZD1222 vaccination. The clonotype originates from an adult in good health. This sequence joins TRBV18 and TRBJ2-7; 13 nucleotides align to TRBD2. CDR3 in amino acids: CASSLGQPGLAGYEQYF. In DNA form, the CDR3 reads TGTGCCAGCTCACTAGGACAGCCGGGACTAGCGGGATACGAGCAGTACTTC.